This TCR beta chain comes out of a study of T cells after yellow fever vaccination. The TCR cDNA carried a universal primer site and UMIs from 5'RACE template switching. TCRdb fed the 5' RACE reads into MiXCR, producing one record per CDR3 protein. The table lists about 130,000 distinct CDR3 sequences, approximately 6.6% of them singletons. This CDR3 spans 15 amino acids. CDR1 and CDR2 from the germline V gene are SGHNT and YYREEE (reference sequence). V was trimmed by 4 bases and J by 2 bases, leaving 16 bases between them. Study-wide results and caveats: Only a small proportion of the clonotypes turned up in both the CD4 and the CD8 compartments, likely arising from convergent recombination. There was a possibility that FACS-sorted repertoires contained abundant clonotypes contaminating from the bulk population. Clones that expanded after primary vaccination mostly reappeared after the booster (roughly 96% CD4, 80% to 90% CD8).

Remarks on this clonotype: What it binds is unknown.

The chain employs TRBV5-4 and TRBJ2-7, with a tentative D call TRBD2 (6 bases). The sample consisted of CD4+ T cells sorted from PBMCs, taken 10 days after the yellow fever booster vaccination. The receptor's source is a man younger than 40 who received the YFV17D yellow fever vaccine. The CDR3 loop reads CASSLLSGGAYEQYF. For the CDR3, the DNA is TGTGCCAGCAGCCTCCTCAGCGGAGGGGCCTACGAGCAGTACTTC.